This TCR beta chain emerged from a study of blood T cells in healthy people across ages. Study-wide points: Significant beta diversity loss was already apparent by age approximately 38, declining roughly linearly. Naive and antigen-experienced cells were not separated, limiting conclusive comparison.

Of note for this clonotype: What it binds is not known.

The CDR3 is made up of 15 amino acids. J gave up 12 bases and V 2 bases, and 15 bases lay outside the gene matches. Alongside a J-beta primer mix, a sample-barcoded 5' primer served in a second PCR lasting about 7 to 11 cycles. TCRdb re-called the 5' RACE reads with MiXCR, one entry per CDR3 protein. The data hold roughly 800,000 distinct CDR3 sequences, with 55% to 75% observed a single time. The material sequenced was blood. The clonotype comes from a man younger than 40 in good health. The chain uses TRBV12-3 or TRBV12-4 and TRBJ2-7; 8 bases fit TRBD2. In DNA, the CDR3 is TGTGCCAGCAGTTTATCAAACATTGACAGAGCGGGGGCGTACTTC. Translating it yields CASSLSNIDRAGAYF.